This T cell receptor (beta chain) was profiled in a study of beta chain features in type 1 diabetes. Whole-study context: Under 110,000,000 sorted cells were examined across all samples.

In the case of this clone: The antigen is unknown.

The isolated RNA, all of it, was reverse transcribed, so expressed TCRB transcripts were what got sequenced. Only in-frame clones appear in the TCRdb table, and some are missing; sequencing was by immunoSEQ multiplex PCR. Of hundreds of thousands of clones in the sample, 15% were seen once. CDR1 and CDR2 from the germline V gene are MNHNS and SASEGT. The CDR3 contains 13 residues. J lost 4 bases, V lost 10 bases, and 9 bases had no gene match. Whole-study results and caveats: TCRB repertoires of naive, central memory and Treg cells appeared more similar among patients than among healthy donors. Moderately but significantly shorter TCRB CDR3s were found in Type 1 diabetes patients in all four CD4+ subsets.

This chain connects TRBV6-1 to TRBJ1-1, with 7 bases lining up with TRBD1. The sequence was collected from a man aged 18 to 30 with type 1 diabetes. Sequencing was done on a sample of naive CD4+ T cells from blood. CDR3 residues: CATLEGAITEAFF. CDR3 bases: TGTGCCACGTTGGAGGGGGCGATCACTGAAGCTTTCTTT.